These 6 T cell receptor beta chains originate from one sample sequenced in a study of Ad26.COV2.S vaccination and SARS-CoV-2 variants. Treatment in this sample: around 19 received Ad26.COV2.S at low or high dose, single or two shots; about 5 received placebo; per-sample allocation not given. Sampling was performed 63 days after the first vaccine or placebo injection. Some clones are missing from TCRdb's copy, which holds only in-frame ones; the method was immunoSEQ multiplex PCR. Of 300,000 to 350,000 clones in the sample, about 86% were seen once. The sequencing used peripheral blood, collected in a trial of Ad26.COV2.S vaccine versus placebo. The receptor set was obtained from a person between 18 and 65 years old who received the Ad26.COV2.S COVID-19 vaccine or a placebo.

The rearrangement joins TRBV6-1 to TRBJ1-3; no firm D call. Between the trimmed V and J ends, which lost 2 bases and 0 bases, there was a span of 8 bases. This CDR3 region has 15 residues. Per germline, CDR1 MNHNS and CDR2 SASEGT. CDR3 sequence (DNA): TGTGCCAGCAGTGAAAGGGCAGTCTCTGGAAACACCATATATTTT. Translating it yields CASSERAVSGNTIYF.

The chain links TRBV4-2 to TRBJ2-7; D ambiguous. The germline V gene encodes CDR1 LGHNA and CDR2 YNFKEQ. The CDR3 sequence is 15 residues long. The V gene lost 1 base and the J gene lost 3 bases, with 13 bases spanning the gap. DNA of the CDR3: TGTGCCAGCAGCCAAGGGGCCGACACGGGCTACGAGCAGTACTTC. This codes for CASSQGADTGYEQYF.

V is TRBV7-9 and J is TRBJ1-6; 12 bases agree with TRBD1. In germline, CDR1 is SEHNR, CDR2 FQNEAQ (reference sequence). The length of the CDR3 is 17 residues. V dropped 5 bases and J dropped 4; count of bases not matched to a gene: 6. The CDR3 DNA is TGTGCCAGCAGCCCCGGGACAGGGGGCCTTTATAATTCACCCCTCCACTTT. This codes for CASSPGTGGLYNSPLHF.

The V call is TRBV18, the J call TRBJ1-3; D gene uncertain. CDR1 KGHSH and CDR2 LQKENI come from the germline V gene. CDR3 length equals 13 residues. V lost 3 bases, J lost 4 bases, and 7 bases lay in between. This chain's CDR3 is CASSPERGNTIYF. As DNA, the CDR3 is TGTGCCAGCTCACCTGAGCGGGGAAACACCATATATTTT.

The V call is TRBV6-6, the J call TRBJ1-5; TRBD1 matches at 7 bases. Germline lookup yields CDR1 MNHNY and CDR2 SVGAGI (reference sequence). This CDR3 has 12 amino acids. V trimming: 4 bases; J trimming: 16 bases; junction bases outside the gene matches: 10. CDR3 coding DNA: TGTGCCAGCAGTTCCACAGGGGCCCGTGAACATTTT. Translated, it gives CASSSTGAREHF.

The chain links TRBV18 to TRBJ1-6, with a tentative D call TRBD1 (5 bases). Germline CDR1 reads KGHSH; CDR2 reads LQKENI. The CDR3 loop spans 13 amino acids. The ends were cut back, 1 base at V and 10 bases at J, with 8 bases in the middle. CDR3 loop: CASSPRGDSPLHF. For the CDR3, the DNA is TGTGCCAGCTCACCACGGGGGGACTCACCCCTCCACTTT.